Following are 17 T cell receptor beta chains from one sample sequenced in a study of blood T cell repertoires in COVID-19. Generated by immunoSEQ multiplex PCR, the TCRdb table keeps only in-frame clones and is missing some. The sample includes 150,000 to 200,000 clones, roughly nine tenths seen only once; the top ten take 11%. Sequenced sample: peripheral blood. Receptors originate from a woman aged 55 to 70 with COVID-19, enrolled during active disease.

The V and J genes are TRBV7-8 and TRBJ1-2, with 8 bases aligning to TRBD1. Losses at the gene ends were 3 bases for V and 7 bases for J; bases not matched to a gene: 10. The V gene's germline CDR1 is SGHVS and CDR2 FQNEAQ. The CDR3 runs 15 residues. The CDR3 DNA is TGTGCCAGCAGCTTGAGCCCCGGGACAGGTTTTGGCTACACCTTC. Translation gives CASSLSPGTGFGYTF. The whole variable domain, filled in from reference TRBV7-8 and TRBJ1-2, reads GAGVSQSPRYKVAKRGQDVALRCDPISGHVSLFWYQQALGQGPEFLTYFQNEAQLDKSGLPSDRFFAERPEGSVSTLKIQRTQQEDSAVYLCASSLSPGTGFGYTFGSGTRLTVV.

The J gene is TRBJ1-2, the V gene TRBV12-5; no clear D. Trimming removed 6 bases from V and 7 bases from J, with 15 bases in between. This CDR3 comprises 13 residues. Germline CDR1 and CDR2: LGHNT and FRNRAP. The chain's CDR3 is CASGDGSFFGYTF. In DNA form, the CDR3 reads TGTGCTAGTGGCGACGGGTCCTTTTTTGGCTACACCTTC.

This chain connects TRBV6-5 to TRBJ1-6; D ambiguous. The V end lost 6 bases, the J end lost 9 bases, and 12 bases lay between the germline ends. The CDR3 has 13 residues. CDR1 is MNHEY and CDR2 is SVGAGI in the germline V gene. CDR3 sequence (DNA): TGTGCCAGCAGCGCGGAGGGAATTTCACCCCTCCACTTT. It translates to CASSAEGISPLHF.

The V call is TRBV29-1, the J call TRBJ2-7, with D perhaps matching TRBD2 (6 bases). The CDR3 spans 16 residues. Trimming stripped 0 bases from V and 2 bases from J, with 17 bases between. CDR1 is SQVTM and CDR2 is ANQGSEA in the germline V gene. The CDR3 spells CSVEDRGQGGTYEQYF. CDR3 nucleotide sequence: TGCAGCGTTGAAGATCGGGGTCAGGGAGGAACCTACGAGCAGTACTTC.

The rearrangement uses TRBV2 and TRBJ1-3; possibly TRBD1 for D (6 bases). This CDR3 contains 16 residues. The germline V gene has CDR1 SNHLY and CDR2 FYNNEI. V dropped 6 bases and J dropped 4 bases, with 19 bases sitting between them. The CDR3 nucleotides are TGTGCCAGCAGCTTACTGGCGGGGGCAAGCGGAAACACCATATATTTT. Amino acids: CASSLLAGASGNTIYF.

Only one count was recorded for this clone. The J gene is TRBJ2-7, the V gene TRBV15; TRBD1 agrees at 7 bases. Per the germline V gene, CDR1 is LNHNV and CDR2 is YYDKDF (reference sequence). This CDR3 has 14 residues. V dropped 5 bases and J dropped 3; count of bases not matched to a gene: 7. The CDR3 nucleotides are TGTGCCACCAGCCGCCCGGGACAGTTCTACGAGCAGTACTTC. It translates to CATSRPGQFYEQYF.

Only one count was recorded for this clone. The V and J genes are TRBV19 and TRBJ1-4, with D possibly being TRBD1 (5 bases). Trimming left V 5 bases short and J 2 bases short, with 9 bases between. The CDR3 is made up of 14 amino acids. The germline CDR1 and CDR2 sequences are LNHDA and SQIVND (reference sequence). The DNA for the CDR3 is TGTGCCAGTAGTTCGACAGCTACTAATGAAAAACTGTTTTTT. This codes for CASSSTATNEKLFF.

The chain carries TRBV4-1 and TRBJ2-7; TRBD1 agrees at 7 bases. The J segment lost 3 bases and the V segment lost 4 bases, leaving 6 bases of the junction unmatched. The length of the CDR3 is 14 residues. Germline assignment: CDR1 MGHRA and CDR2 YSYEKL. The CDR3 DNA reads as TGCGCCAGCAGCCGCGCCTGGGACAGCTACGAGCAGTACTTC. This translates into CASSRAWDSYEQYF.

The chain combines TRBV6-5 with TRBJ1-3; possibly TRBD1 for D (5 bases). The CDR3 covers 14 residues. With 7 bases removed from V and 0 bases from J, the gap between germline ends came to 10 bases. Germline loops: CDR1 MNHEY, CDR2 SVGAGI. CDR3 loop: CASTLDISGNTIYF. CDR3 coding DNA: TGTGCCAGCACCTTGGACATCTCTGGAAACACCATATATTTT.

The chain is built from TRBV18 and TRBJ2-7; D unclear. Germline V gene sequence: CDR1 KGHSH, CDR2 LQKENI. Deletions cut 4 bases from V and 4 bases from J, with 8 bases between. The CDR3 consists of 12 residues. Written as DNA, the CDR3 is TGTGCCAGCTCACAGACACCGTACGAGCAGTACTTC. This sequence encodes CASSQTPYEQYF. Combining the CDR3 with reference TRBV18 and TRBJ2-7 gives the whole variable domain NAGVMQNPRHLVRRRGQEARLRCSPMKGHSHVYWYRQLPEEGLKFMVYLQKENIIDESGMPKERFSAEFPKEGPSILRIQQVVRGDSAAYFCASSQTPYEQYFGPGTRLTVT.

CDR3 amino acids: CASSLGQAGQGPKGYGYTF. CDR3 nucleotides: TGTGCCAGCAGCTTAGGACAGGCGGGACAGGGACCAAAGGGCTATGGCTACACCTTC. The chain has TRBV7-2 and TRBJ1-2; 9 nucleotides agree with TRBD1. Germline V CDR1 and CDR2: SGHTA, FQGNSA. Trimming took 1 base from V and 4 from J; bases not matched to a gene: 16. This CDR3 comprises 19 residues.

The chain uses TRBV11-3 and TRBJ2-4, with 10 bases matching TRBD1. Trimming removed 5 bases from V and 0 bases from J; junction bases left unmatched: 10. Germline CDR1 reads SGHNT; CDR2 reads YENEEA. This CDR3 has 18 amino acids. The CDR3 sequence: CASSDRDRGDLAKNIQYF. The CDR3 DNA reads as TGTGCCAGCAGCGACCGGGACAGGGGCGATCTAGCCAAAAACATTCAGTACTTC.

This clone came up a few times. The CDR3: CASLQGMNTEAFF. Here the CDR3 DNA reads TGTGCCAGCTTACAGGGGATGAACACTGAAGCTTTCTTT. The chain uses TRBV11-2 and TRBJ1-1, with TRBD1 matching over 7 bases. The germline V gene encodes CDR1 SGHAT and CDR2 FQNNGV. The ends lost 8 bases at V and 0 bases at J; junction bases unmatched: 3. The CDR3 loop spans 13 amino acids.

This chain uses TRBV5-3 with TRBJ1-2, with 10 bases lining up with TRBD1. TRBV5-3 is designated an ORF whose function remains uncertain. The CDR3 is made up of 14 amino acids. Trimming took 4 bases from V and 4 from J; bases not matched to a gene: 4. The CDR3 reads CARSPGTGAYGYTF. The CDR3 bases are TGTGCCAGAAGCCCAGGGACAGGGGCCTATGGCTACACCTTC.

The J gene is TRBJ1-3, the V gene TRBV6-2 or TRBV6-3, with D unresolved. In germline, CDR1 is MNHEY, CDR2 SVGEGT. The V gene lost 6 bases and the J gene lost 0 bases, with 9 bases spanning the gap. The CDR3 is made up of 14 amino acids. In DNA, the CDR3 is TGTGCCAGCAGCCCACAAGTCTCTGGAAACACCATATATTTT. As protein: CASSPQVSGNTIYF.

The chain combines TRBV5-4 with TRBJ2-3; D not certain. Germline lookup yields CDR1 SGHNT and CDR2 YYREEE (reference sequence). V shed 1 base and J shed 2 bases, with 5 bases lying between them. This CDR3 comprises 13 residues. DNA for the CDR3: TGTGCCAGCAGCTTGCAATCCACAGATACGCAGTATTTT. Encoded protein: CASSLQSTDTQYF.

The rearrangement joins TRBV3-1 (or the pseudogene TRBV3-2) to TRBJ2-3, with TRBD1 identical over 9 bases. CDR3 size: 16 residues. Germline V gene lookup returns CDR1 LGHDT and CDR2 YNNKEL (reference sequence). Trimming took 2 bases from V and 6 from J; bases not matched to a gene: 9. The CDR3 here is CASSQWRQGDRDTQYF. The CDR3 nucleotides are TGTGCCAGCAGCCAATGGCGACAGGGGGATCGGGATACGCAGTATTTT.